The rows below give T cell receptor beta chains drawn from one sample of a study of human T cells and chemical hapten exposure. A single record per CDR3 protein comes from TCRdb applying MiXCR to the RACE reads. The table shows about 93,000 distinct CDR3 sequences, with approximately 10% occurring only once. The sequenced sample consisted of whole blood. These receptors were collected from a female donor in good health. Some clones in this sample may be carry-over from other donors' samples. Each CDR3 is given with its conserved first and last residue. D genes are given only for firm matches. Size tells how often a clone was seen (once, few, many) or the class of an expanded clone, and some rows leave it out.

length	V	J	D	size	CDR3	DNA
15	TRBV6-1	TRBJ2-1	-	-	CASSDSPDSYNEQFF	TGTGCCAGCAGTGACAGTCCCGACTCCTACAATGAGCAGTTCTTC
13	TRBV29-1	TRBJ1-1	-	many	CSADSGMGTEAFF	TGCAGCGCCGACTCCGGGATGGGCACTGAAGCTTTCTTT
12	TRBV5-1	TRBJ2-1	-	many	CASSLQGNEQFF	TGCGCCAGCAGCTTGCAGGGAAATGAGCAGTTCTTC
14	TRBV4-3	TRBJ2-4	-	few	CASSRGQPGNIQYF	TGCGCCAGCAGCCGCGGACAGCCTGGGAACATTCAGTACTTC
15	TRBV28	TRBJ1-6	-	-	CASRIPKGPNSPLHF	TGTGCCAGCAGAATACCAAAAGGCCCTAATTCACCCCTCCACTTT
16	TRBV24-1	TRBJ2-3	-	-	CATSDFGKTSTDTQYF	TGTGCCACCAGTGATTTTGGCAAGACTAGCACAGATACGCAGTATTTT
14	TRBV29-1	TRBJ2-5	-	few	CSVRPVGIQETQYF	TGCAGCGTTAGGCCTGTCGGGATCCAAGAGACCCAGTACTTC
13	TRBV29-1	TRBJ2-1	-	many	CSVRGTPVGEQFF	TGCAGCGTACGGGGTACCCCAGTGGGTGAGCAGTTCTTC
15	TRBV3-1	TRBJ2-1	-	many	CASSQGQAVSNEQFF	TGTGCCAGCAGCCAAGGACAAGCGGTGAGCAATGAGCAGTTCTTC
16	TRBV27	TRBJ2-3	TRBD1	-	CASSLSTGVGTDTQYF	TGTGCCAGCAGTTTATCAACAGGGGTGGGCACAGATACGCAGTATTTT
13	TRBV28	TRBJ2-3	-	many	CASSYGASDTQYF	TGTGCCAGCAGCTACGGGGCATCAGATACGCAGTATTTT
13	TRBV6-2/TRBV6-3	TRBJ2-1	-	-	CASSWTGTNEQFF	TGTGCCAGCAGTTGGACGGGTACCAATGAGCAGTTCTTC
12	TRBV2	TRBJ1-5	-	many	CASSAGFQPQHF	TGTGCCAGCAGTGCTGGGTTTCAGCCCCAGCATTTT
15	TRBV6-4	TRBJ2-1	TRBD2	few	CASSDVAGGNNEQFF	TGTGCCAGCAGTGACGTCGCGGGAGGGAACAATGAGCAGTTCTTC
16	TRBV9	TRBJ2-3	TRBD1	few	CASSVETGARTDTQYF	TGTGCCAGCAGCGTAGAAACAGGGGCACGTACAGATACGCAGTATTTT
14	TRBV2	TRBJ2-4	-	-	CASSEGLAKNIQYF	TGTGCCAGCAGTGAAGGGCTAGCCAAAAACATTCAGTACTTC
15	TRBV12-3/TRBV12-4	TRBJ2-7	TRBD2	many	CASSSLAGAHYEQYF	TGTGCCAGCAGTTCACTAGCGGGAGCTCACTACGAGCAGTACTTC
15	TRBV15	TRBJ2-3	-	few	CATSRQGERTDTQYF	TGTGCCACCAGCAGACAGGGAGAACGCACAGATACGCAGTATTTT
15	TRBV14	TRBJ1-2	-	-	CVSSQSTPGNYGYTF	TGTGTCAGCAGCCAGTCGACGCCCGGGAACTATGGCTACACCTTC
15	TRBV9	TRBJ2-1	TRBD2	few	CASSVAGGSYNEQFF	TGTGCCAGCAGCGTAGCGGGAGGGTCCTACAATGAGCAGTTCTTC
17	TRBV4-1	TRBJ2-7	TRBD1	few	CASSQGGQAFLGYEQYF	TGCGCCAGCAGCCAGGGCGGACAGGCCTTCTTAGGGTACGAGCAGTACTTC
15	TRBV20-1	TRBJ2-2	TRBD2	-	CSARGLAPNTGELFF	TGCAGTGCTAGGGGACTAGCACCGAACACCGGGGAGCTGTTTTTT
14	TRBV19	TRBJ2-7	-	many	CASSIGGSSYEQYF	TGTGCCAGTAGTATAGGTGGGAGCTCCTACGAGCAGTACTTC
11	TRBV29-1	TRBJ1-4	-	many	CSVEGGEKLFF	TGCAGCGTCGAAGGCGGTGAAAAACTGTTTTTT
15	TRBV7-3	TRBJ1-1	-	many	CASSPQDSMNTEAFF	TGTGCCAGCAGCCCTCAGGACAGCATGAACACTGAAGCTTTCTTT
15	TRBV29-1	TRBJ2-2	-	many	CSVEDRGWNTGELFF	TGCAGCGTTGAAGACAGGGGTTGGAACACCGGGGAGCTGTTTTTT